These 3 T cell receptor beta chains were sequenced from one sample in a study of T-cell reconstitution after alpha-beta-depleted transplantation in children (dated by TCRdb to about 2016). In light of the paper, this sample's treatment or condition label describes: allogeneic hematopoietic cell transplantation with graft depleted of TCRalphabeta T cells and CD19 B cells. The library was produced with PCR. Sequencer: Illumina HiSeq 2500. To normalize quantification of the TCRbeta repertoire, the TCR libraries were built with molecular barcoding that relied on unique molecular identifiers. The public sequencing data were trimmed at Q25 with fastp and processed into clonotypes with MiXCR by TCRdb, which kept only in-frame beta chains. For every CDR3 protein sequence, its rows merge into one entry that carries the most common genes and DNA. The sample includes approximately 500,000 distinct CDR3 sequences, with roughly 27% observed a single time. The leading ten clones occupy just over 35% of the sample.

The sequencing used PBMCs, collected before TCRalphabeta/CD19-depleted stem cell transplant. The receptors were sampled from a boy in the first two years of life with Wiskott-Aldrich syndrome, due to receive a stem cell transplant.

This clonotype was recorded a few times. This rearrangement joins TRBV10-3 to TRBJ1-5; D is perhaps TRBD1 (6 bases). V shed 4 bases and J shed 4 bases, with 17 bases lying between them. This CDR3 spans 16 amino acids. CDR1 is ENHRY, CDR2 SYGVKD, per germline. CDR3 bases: TGTGCCATCAGTGCGGTGGCCTTTCAGGGGAATCAGCCCCAGCATTTT. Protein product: CAISAVAFQGNQPQHF.

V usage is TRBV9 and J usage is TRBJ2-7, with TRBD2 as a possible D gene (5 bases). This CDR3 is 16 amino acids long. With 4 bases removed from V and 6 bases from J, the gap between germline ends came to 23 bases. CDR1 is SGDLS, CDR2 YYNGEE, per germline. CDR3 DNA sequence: TGTGCCAGCAGCCGAACAGAGGGATCCGGGGTGCGCGAGCAGTACTTC. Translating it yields CASSRTEGSGVREQYF.

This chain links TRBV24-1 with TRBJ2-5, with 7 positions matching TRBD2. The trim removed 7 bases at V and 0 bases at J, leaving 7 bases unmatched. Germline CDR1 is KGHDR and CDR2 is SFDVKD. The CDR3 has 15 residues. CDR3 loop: CATSPGGTHQETQYF. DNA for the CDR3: TGTGCCACCAGCCCGGGGGGTACGCACCAAGAGACCCAGTACTTC.